The present TCR beta chain was sequenced within a study of identical twins. TCRdb reprocessed the 5' RACE reads with MiXCR, giving one entry per CDR3 protein. The table shows a few hundred thousand distinct CDR3 sequences, with approximately 24% occurring only once. On this clonotype itself: The antigen is unknown.

The CDR3 length is 16 residues. The V gene's germline CDR1 is MNHEY and CDR2 SVGEGT. Trimming stripped 11 bases from V and 7 bases from J, with 27 bases between. General study points: Cord blood beta clonotypes present at high abundance carried fewer insertions; no such pattern appeared in memory repertoires. The models gave estimates that fell short of the out-of-frame TCR alpha sharing seen in monozygotic twins.

These records were also assigned to another study, of T cells expressing NK-cell markers. That paper adds: In the group of eight sequenced donors, seven were HCMV-seropositive and one was seronegative.

Sequencing was carried out using CD4+ T cells sorted from blood. This chain uses TRBV6-2 or TRBV6-3 with TRBJ2-1; weak D call: TRBD2 (7 bases). The TCR was taken from a young woman in good health. The CDR3 coding sequence is TGTGCCGGAGGGGGGGGTTATACAAGCTTCCTGAATGAGCAGTTCTTC. Protein sequence: CAGGGGYTSFLNEQFF.